The 23 T cell receptor beta chains presented below share a single source sample, sequenced in a study of neurological immune-mediated disorders. A single record per CDR3 protein comes from TCRdb applying MiXCR to the 5' RACE reads. The top ten hold 6.5% to 8% of the sample, which has around 60,000 distinct CDR3 sequences, about 10% seen once. This sample's time point: longitudinal time-point 1 (baseline). The material sequenced was PBMCs. Receptors originate from a male donor with HTLV-1-associated myelopathy (HAM/TSP).

This clonotype was seen ten or more times. The chain joins TRBV4-1 to TRBJ2-7, with a possible D match to TRBD2 (5 bases). This CDR3 is 16 amino acids long. From germline, CDR1 is MGHRA and CDR2 YSYEKL. V lost 4 bases and J 0 bases, leaving 16 bases between the germline ends. DNA of the CDR3: TGCGCCAGCAGCCTTATTCCGGACTCCACCTCCTACGAGCAGTACTTC. Translated: CASSLIPDSTSYEQYF.

Remarks on this clonotype: At one of its ends the junction is not consistent with the germline gene, which may arise from a read error. The rearrangement uses TRBV5-6 and TRBJ1-5; TRBD1 or TRBD2 may be the D gene (5 bases each). The end of the DNA is better explained by TRBJ2-3, so the J call may be wrong. The germline V gene has CDR1 SGHDT and CDR2 YYEEEE. The CDR3 has 15 amino acids. The CDR3 loop reads CTSSSGPLVVQPQYF. In nucleotides, the CDR3 is TGTACCAGCAGCTCGGGACCGTTAGTCGTACAGCCCCAGTATTTT.

Many counts were recorded for this clonotype. V is TRBV5-1 and J is TRBJ1-4, with TRBD1 identical over 8 bases. The CDR3 is 15 amino acids. V lost 5 bases to trimming and J lost 5 bases; unmatched junction nucleotides: 8. Germline CDR1 is SGHRS and CDR2 is YFSETQ. CDR3 in DNA: TGCGCCAGCAGTCCCCTGGGGGACAGGAATGAAAAACTGTTTTTT. It encodes CASSPLGDRNEKLFF.

Concerning this clonotype: The junction does not match germline at one end; this may be a read error. The chain uses TRBV7-8 and TRBJ2-2; no clear D. CDR1 and CDR2 (germline): SGHVS, FQNEAQ. The CDR3 runs to 16 residues. CDR3 in DNA: TGTGCCATCAGCTCTCCGACGGAGCAAGCTACCGGGGAGCTGTTTTTT. Protein: CAISSPTEQATGELFF.

In this sample, this clonotype turned up many times. The V gene is TRBV7-2, the J gene TRBJ1-1; TRBD1 aligns across 8 bases. This CDR3 has 15 residues. CDR1 and CDR2 from the germline V gene are SGHTA and FQGNSA. J lost 0 bases, V lost 5 bases, and 5 bases had no gene match. The DNA for the CDR3 is TGTGCCAGCAGCCGGGACAGGTCCATGAACACTGAAGCTTTCTTT. Protein sequence: CASSRDRSMNTEAFF.

Many counts were recorded for this clonotype. The V gene is TRBV5-1, the J gene TRBJ2-7; D is tentatively TRBD1 or TRBD2 (5 bases each). V lost 4 bases and J lost 1, with 12 bases in between. Germline values: CDR1 SGHRS, CDR2 YFSETQ. The length of the CDR3 is 14 residues. CDR3 nucleotide sequence: TGCGCCAGCAGCCCTAGGGGACGATCCTACGAGCAGTACTTC. It translates to CASSPRGRSYEQYF.

This clonotype was found many times. The chain recombines TRBV12-3 or TRBV12-4 with TRBJ2-7; D call uncertain. V was shortened by 3 bases and J by 0 bases, with 12 bases between the two germline ends. The CDR3 has 15 amino acids. The CDR3 spells CASSFSAAPSYEQYF. In DNA, the CDR3 is TGTGCCAGCAGTTTCTCGGCCGCCCCCTCCTACGAGCAGTACTTC.

With regard to this clonotype: A read error is possible here, since a much larger clone lies one base away. The chain has TRBV11-2 and TRBJ2-2, with D maybe TRBD2 (5 bases). Germline values: CDR1 SGHAT, CDR2 FQNNGV. The CDR3 sequence is 15 residues long. In DNA, the CDR3 is TGTGCCAACAGCTTAGATCGGCCTAGCTCTGGGGAGCTGTTTTTT. Amino acids: CANSLDRPSSGELFF.

This clonotype was counted at least ten times. The genes are TRBV20-1 and TRBJ1-5; D call uncertain. Per germline, CDR1 DFQATT and CDR2 SNEGSKA (reference sequence). Deletions cut 3 bases from V and 6 bases from J, with 9 bases between. CDR3 length: 12 amino acids. CDR3 sequence reads: CSASSGVQPQHF. The CDR3 nucleotides read TGCAGTGCTAGTTCAGGTGTTCAGCCCCAGCATTTT.

The chain recombines TRBV2 with TRBJ1-6, with D uncertain. CDR1 and CDR2 from the germline V gene are SNHLY and FYNNEI. Trimming stripped 6 bases from V and 13 bases from J, with 25 bases between. CDR3 size: 16 residues. In nucleotides, the CDR3 is TGTGCCAGCAGGATATTAGACTCTCCCCAACGCCCTCCCCTCCACTTT. Translation gives CASRILDSPQRPPLHF.

This clonotype has at least ten counts. V and J are TRBV29-1 and TRBJ1-4, with D possibly being TRBD1 (5 bases). The V and J ends lost 4 bases and 7 bases respectively, with 13 bases between them. This CDR3 has 13 amino acids. Germline CDR1 reads SQVTM; CDR2 reads ANQGSEA. The CDR3 DNA reads TGCAGCGTTGTAGAGGGGAGTGGTGAAAAACTGTTTTTT. Translated: CSVVEGSGEKLFF.

The rearrangement joins TRBV2 to TRBJ2-5; D gene unclear. The ends were cut back, 2 bases at V and 6 bases at J, with 4 bases in the middle. CDR3 length: 11 residues. Germline V lookup: CDR1 SNHLY, CDR2 FYNNEI. CDR3 DNA sequence: TGTGCCAGCAGTGAAATACAGACCCAGTACTTC. It translates to CASSEIQTQYF.

A note on this clonotype: No DNA is shown, since the ends of the CDR3 on it are uncertain; the CDR3 is the one TCRdb lists. V gene TRBV7-6 combines with J gene TRBJ2-3; the tabulated D call, TRBD2, remains unverified against the DNA. The CDR3 is 19 residues long, ends included. Germline lookup yields CDR1 SGHVS and CDR2 FNYEAQ. The chain's CDR3 is CASSFYICSASGGAGTQYF.

This CDR3 is CASSPRANTEAFF. The CDR3 nucleotides are TGTGCCAGCTCACCAAGAGCGAACACTGAAGCTTTCTTT. The genes are TRBV18 and TRBJ1-1, with no clear D. The CDR3 spans 13 residues. CDR1 is KGHSH and CDR2 is LQKENI in the germline V gene. Trimming left V 2 bases short and J 1 base short, with 5 bases between.

This clonotype ranks as medium-sized. This chain links TRBV29-1 with TRBJ2-4, with D possibly being TRBD1 (5 bases). The V gene's germline CDR1 is SQVTM and CDR2 ANQGSEA. CDR3 size: 15 residues. Trimming took 3 bases from V and 0 from J, leaving 12 bases between them. The CDR3 DNA follows: TGCAGCGTTGAGTTGGACACTTCAGCCAAAAACATTCAGTACTTC. Translation: CSVELDTSAKNIQYF.

The chain recombines TRBV4-3 with TRBJ2-3, with 7 bases matching TRBD2. The CDR3 runs to 15 residues. V shed 3 bases, J shed 2 bases, and the junction held 5 bases outside the gene matches. Per germline, CDR1 LGHNA and CDR2 YSLEER. CDR3 protein: CASSQGGVITDTQYF. Written as DNA, the CDR3 is TGCGCCAGCAGCCAGGGGGGGGTAATCACAGATACGCAGTATTTT.

At least ten counts were recorded for this clonotype. The chain combines TRBV20-1 with TRBJ1-4; D is uncertain. CDR1 is DFQATT, CDR2 SNEGSKA, per germline (reference sequence). V lost 0 bases and J lost 8, with 13 bases in between. This CDR3 contains 14 residues. The CDR3 DNA reads as TGCAGTGCTAGAGATCTCAGAGGGAAGGAAAAACTGTTTTTT. Amino acid sequence: CSARDLRGKEKLFF.

This clonotype was recorded many times. This sequence joins TRBV5-1 and TRBJ2-3; D ambiguous. V was pared by 4 bases and J by 0 bases, with 15 bases between. CDR3 length equals 16 residues. Germline assignment: CDR1 SGHRS and CDR2 YFSETQ. CDR3 protein: CASSGGPGKSTDTQYF. For the CDR3, the DNA is TGCGCCAGCAGCGGCGGACCCGGCAAAAGCACAGATACGCAGTATTTT.

This clonotype was picked up many times. The chain uses TRBV6-4 and TRBJ1-6; perhaps TRBD1 as D (5 bases). CDR3 size: 15 residues. Germline-derived CDR1 and CDR2 are MRHNA and SNTAGT. The V end was cut by 5 bases, the J end by 10 bases, with 18 bases between. The DNA of the CDR3 is TGTGCCAGCAGTCTCTCGGGGACTTTGGGCTCACCCCTCCACTTT. Protein sequence: CASSLSGTLGSPLHF.

This clonotype has at least ten counts. The chain has TRBV24-1 and TRBJ2-2, with 8 bases that match TRBD1. Unmatched junction bases numbered 4, after V lost 3 bases and J lost 2 bases. This CDR3 is built from 16 residues. Germline CDR1 is KGHDR and CDR2 is SFDVKD. This chain's CDR3 is CATSDPGQGNTGELFF. The CDR3 DNA reads as TGTGCCACCAGTGATCCAGGACAGGGTAACACCGGGGAGCTGTTTTTT.

This clonotype was found many times. V and J are TRBV7-2 and TRBJ2-2; D is unresolved. This CDR3 region has 12 residues. The ends were cut back, 6 bases at V and 6 bases at J, with 8 bases in the middle. The germline gives CDR1 SGHTA, CDR2 FQGNSA. CDR3 DNA: TGTGCCAGCAGACCCGGAGCCGGGGAGCTGTTTTTT. Amino acid sequence: CASRPGAGELFF. Looking up the rest from reference TRBV7-2 and TRBJ2-2 gives the full variable domain: GAGVSQSPSNKVTEKGKDVELRCDPISGHTALYWYRQSLGQGLEFLIYFQGNSAPDKSGLPSDRFSAERTGGSVSTLTIQRTQQEDSAVYLCASRPGAGELFFGEGSRLTVL.

This clonotype was counted at least ten times. The chain links TRBV29-1 to TRBJ2-5, with D maybe TRBD2 (6 bases). Looked up from germline, CDR1 is SQVTM and CDR2 is ANQGSEA. The CDR3 has 12 residues. The germline V and J ends were trimmed by 7 bases and 5 bases, with 14 bases remaining between them. For the CDR3, the DNA is TGCAGCGCCGTCCGGGGGTCGGAGACCCAGTACTTC. This codes for CSAVRGSETQYF.

This clonotype was seen ten or more times. The gene calls are TRBV5-1 and TRBJ2-3, with TRBD1 as a possible D gene (6 bases). The CDR3 totals 13 residues. The V end was cut by 4 bases, the J end by 2 bases, with 8 bases between. CDR1 SGHRS and CDR2 YFSETQ come from the germline V gene. In nucleotides, the CDR3 is TGCGCCAGCAGCGGGGACAACACAGATACGCAGTATTTT. As protein: CASSGDNTDTQYF.